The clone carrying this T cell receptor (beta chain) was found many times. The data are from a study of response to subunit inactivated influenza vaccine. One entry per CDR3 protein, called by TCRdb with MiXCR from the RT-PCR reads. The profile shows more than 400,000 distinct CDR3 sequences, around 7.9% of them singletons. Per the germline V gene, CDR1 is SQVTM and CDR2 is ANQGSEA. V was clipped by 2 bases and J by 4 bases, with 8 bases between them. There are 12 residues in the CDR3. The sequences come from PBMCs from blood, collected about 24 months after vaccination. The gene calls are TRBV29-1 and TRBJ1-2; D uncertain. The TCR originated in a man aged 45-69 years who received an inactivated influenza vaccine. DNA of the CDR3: TGCAGCGTTGAAAGGCCAGCCTATGGCTACACCTTC. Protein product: CSVERPAYGYTF.